These 27 T cell receptor beta chains originate from one sample sequenced in a study of blood T cell repertoires in COVID-19. Sequencing used immunoSEQ multiplex PCR; TCRdb keeps in-frame clones, though not all of them. The sample consists of about 480,000 clones, approximately 90% of them appearing once. The sequencing sample was made of PBMCs or T cells enriched from blood (not recorded which). Receptor source: a woman aged 60-75 years who had recovered from COVID-19.

The rearrangement uses TRBV11-3 and TRBJ1-6; D not resolved. With 5 bases removed from V and 7 bases from J, the gap between germline ends came to 12 bases. The CDR3 spans 14 residues. Per the germline V gene, CDR1 is SGHNT and CDR2 is YENEEA. CDR3 protein: CASSLFSENSPLHF. CDR3 nucleotide sequence: TGTGCCAGCAGCCTTTTTTCGGAGAATTCACCCCTCCACTTT.

The rearrangement joins TRBV30 to TRBJ1-1; a possible D gene is TRBD1 (5 bases). Trimming left V 0 bases short and J 5 bases short, with 10 bases between. The CDR3 spans 13 residues. CDR1 and CDR2 from the germline V gene are GTSNPN and SVGIG (reference sequence). The CDR3 loop reads CAWSVWGGTEAFF. DNA for the CDR3: TGTGCCTGGAGTGTGTGGGGGGGTACTGAAGCTTTCTTT.

V and J are TRBV2 and TRBJ1-1, with D perhaps matching TRBD1 (5 bases). CDR1 is SNHLY, CDR2 FYNNEI, per germline. V lost 4 bases, J lost 4 bases, and 10 bases lay in between. There are 13 residues in the CDR3. The DNA of the CDR3 is TGTGCCAGCAGTGGAGGCGGGGGCACTGAAGCTTTCTTT. Translating it yields CASSGGGGTEAFF.

The V and J genes are TRBV10-3 and TRBJ1-2; 9 nucleotides align to TRBD1. CDR1 ENHRY and CDR2 SYGVKD come from the germline V gene. CDR3 length: 14 residues. J gave up 4 bases and V 4 bases, and 4 bases lay outside the gene matches. The CDR3, as DNA: TGTGCCATCAGTGGGGACAGGGCCCCCTATGGCTACACCTTC. This gives the protein CAISGDRAPYGYTF.

This chain connects TRBV9 to TRBJ1-3; unclear D gene. Germline V gives CDR1 SGDLS, CDR2 YYNGEE. V lost 4 bases and J 6 bases, leaving 14 bases between the germline ends. CDR3 length equals 14 residues. CDR3 residues: CASSPFSNTNTIYF. As DNA, the CDR3 is TGTGCCAGCAGCCCTTTTTCCAACACAAACACCATATATTTT.

The V call is TRBV6-1, the J call TRBJ1-5, with D perhaps TRBD1 (6 bases). This CDR3 contains 15 residues. The V end was cut by 3 bases, the J end by 5 bases, with 14 bases between. The germline V gene has CDR1 MNHNS and CDR2 SASEGT. As DNA, the CDR3 is TGTGCCAGCAGTGATAGACAGGTTATACATCAGCCCCAGCATTTT. Amino acids: CASSDRQVIHQPQHF.

The chain has TRBV10-3 and TRBJ2-3; D is ambiguous. The V end was cut by 4 bases, the J end by 0 bases, with 11 bases between. CDR1 and CDR2 from the germline V gene are ENHRY and SYGVKD. The CDR3 totals 15 residues. The CDR3 is CAISAPPQSTDTQYF. The CDR3 bases are TGTGCCATCAGTGCTCCTCCTCAGAGCACAGATACGCAGTATTTT.

This sequence joins TRBV9 and TRBJ1-6, with D perhaps matching TRBD1 (5 bases). This CDR3 contains 14 residues. Germline V gene sequence: CDR1 SGDLS, CDR2 YYNGEE. Deletions cut 3 bases from V and 10 bases from J, with 14 bases between. The CDR3, as DNA: TGTGCCAGCAGCGAGGGGCAGGGTGTATCACCCCTCCACTTT. It codes for CASSEGQGVSPLHF.

This chain links TRBV10-3 with TRBJ2-2; TRBD1 agrees at 9 bases. From germline, CDR1 is ENHRY and CDR2 SYGVKD. The CDR3 has 14 residues. The V segment lost 4 bases and the J segment 3 bases; nucleotides outside the gene matches: 0. Written as DNA, the CDR3 is TGTGCCATCAGTGGGACAGGGGACACCGGGGAGCTGTTTTTT. The encoded protein is CAISGTGDTGELFF.

The chain uses TRBV3-1 (or the pseudogene TRBV3-2) and TRBJ1-1; TRBD1 agrees at 10 bases. CDR3 length: 13 amino acids. The junction had 10 bases not matched to a gene; V was cut back by 8 bases and J by 10 bases. The germline V gene has CDR1 LGHDT and CDR2 YNNKEL (reference sequence). The CDR3 protein is CASAKVRDRGAFF. The DNA of the CDR3 is TGTGCCAGCGCGAAAGTCCGGGACAGGGGAGCTTTCTTT.

The V call is TRBV14, the J call TRBJ1-2; a weak D match, TRBD1 (6 bases). CDR1 and CDR2 (germline): SGHDN, FVKESK. The CDR3 loop spans 16 amino acids. With 3 bases removed from V and 4 bases from J, the gap between germline ends came to 18 bases. As DNA, the CDR3 is TGTGCCAGCAGCCAGGAGACAGGCATCAGGAGCTATGGCTACACCTTC. Its protein product is CASSQETGIRSYGYTF. Full variable domain (outside the CDR3, taken from reference TRBV14 and TRBJ1-2): EAGVTQFPSHSVIEKGQTVTLRCDPISGHDNLYWYRRVMGKEIKFLLHFVKESKQDESGMPNNRFLAERTGGTYSTLKVQPAELEDSGVYFCASSQETGIRSYGYTFGSGTRLTVV.

The chain has TRBV27 and TRBJ1-5; D ambiguous. CDR3 size: 15 residues. Trimming cost V 5 bases and J 2 bases, with 13 bases left between them. Looked up from germline, CDR1 is MNHEY and CDR2 is SMNVEV (reference sequence). The CDR3 DNA follows: TGTGCCAGCAGTAAAAACGTGGGCGGCAATCAGCCCCAGCATTTT. Translation: CASSKNVGGNQPQHF.

This chain links TRBV5-1 with TRBJ2-7, with D unclear. Germline-derived CDR1 and CDR2 are SGHRS and YFSETQ. This CDR3 region has 14 residues. V was shortened by 1 base and J by 6 bases, with 14 bases between the two germline ends. The CDR3 region has the DNA TGCGCCAGCAGCTTGCTGTCGAGTTCTTCCGAGCAGTACTTC. Residues: CASSLLSSSSEQYF. Looking up the rest from reference TRBV5-1 and TRBJ2-7 gives the full variable domain: KAGVTQTPRYLIKTRGQQVTLSCSPISGHRSVSWYQQTPGQGLQFLFEYFSETQRNKGNFPGRFSGRQFSNSRSEMNVSTLELGDSALYLCASSLLSSSSEQYFGPGTRLTVT.

V usage is TRBV5-4 and J usage is TRBJ2-3; 9 nucleotides align to TRBD2. V was pared by 3 bases and J by 4 bases, with 6 bases of the junction left unmatched. This CDR3 has 15 amino acids. The germline V gene encodes CDR1 SGHNT and CDR2 YYREEE (reference sequence). This CDR3 reads CASSSAGGRADTQYF. For the CDR3, the DNA is TGTGCCAGCAGCTCTGCGGGGGGGAGAGCAGATACGCAGTATTTT.

This sequence joins TRBV2 and TRBJ1-4; no clear D. CDR1 and CDR2 from the germline V gene are SNHLY and FYNNEI. Between the trimmed V and J ends, which lost 3 bases and 9 bases, there was a span of 8 bases. The length of the CDR3 is 12 residues. In nucleotides, the CDR3 is TGTGCCAGCAGTGACAGGAATCAAAAACTGTTTTTT. Translating it yields CASSDRNQKLFF. Filled out from reference TRBV2 and TRBJ1-4, the complete variable domain reads EPEVTQTPSHQVTQMGQEVILRCVPISNHLYFYWYRQILGQKVEFLVSFYNNEISEKSEIFDDQFSVERPDGSNFTLKIRSTKLEDSAMYFCASSDRNQKLFFGSGTQLSVL.

In this sample, this clone turned up once. The chain uses TRBV27 and TRBJ2-4; D ambiguous. The CDR3 consists of 16 residues. Germline V gene sequence: CDR1 MNHEY, CDR2 SMNVEV (reference sequence). Trimming stripped 4 bases from V and 1 base from J, with 14 bases between. The CDR3 nucleotides are TGTGCCAGCAGTTCCTTCGCGGTCGGGGCCAAAAACATTCAGTACTTC. Protein: CASSSFAVGAKNIQYF.

The V and J genes are TRBV2 and TRBJ2-2, with TRBD2 identical over 12 bases. With V trimmed by 7 bases and J by 7 bases, 10 bases remained unmatched. The CDR3 is made up of 16 amino acids. The germline V gene encodes CDR1 SNHLY and CDR2 FYNNEI. The CDR3 bases are TGTGCCAGCACTCGTTGGACTAGCGGGACCGGCGGGGAGCTGTTTTTT. This encodes CASTRWTSGTGGELFF.

This clone has just one count. V usage is TRBV5-4 and J usage is TRBJ2-7, with a weak D call TRBD2 (7 bases). The CDR3 runs to 15 residues. CDR1 is SGHNT, CDR2 YYREEE, per germline (reference sequence). V lost 4 bases, J lost 0 bases, and 14 bases lay in between. CDR3 in amino acids: CASSTQGGFSYEQYF. The CDR3 coding sequence is TGTGCCAGCAGCACACAGGGAGGGTTCTCCTACGAGCAGTACTTC.

This chain joins TRBV7-6 and TRBJ1-6; D call uncertain. The CDR3 runs to 16 residues. Trimming removed 5 bases from V and 0 bases from J, with 11 bases in between. The germline CDR1 and CDR2 sequences are SGHVS and FNYEAQ. CDR3 DNA: TGTGCCAGCAGCCCCGGGTTGAGCTCCTATAATTCACCCCTCCACTTT. The encoded protein is CASSPGLSSYNSPLHF.

V gene TRBV20-1 combines with J gene TRBJ1-1, with a possible D match to TRBD1 (6 bases). The CDR3 has 15 residues. Germline CDR1 reads DFQATT; CDR2 reads SNEGSKA (reference sequence). Trimming stripped 3 bases from V and 4 bases from J, with 18 bases between. The CDR3, as DNA: TGCAGTGCTAGTAACCAGGGGAAAGGGGGCACTGAAGCTTTCTTT. Its protein product is CSASNQGKGGTEAFF.

This chain links TRBV10-1 with TRBJ2-3; 9 nucleotides line up with TRBD1. The V segment lost 2 bases and the J segment 3 bases; nucleotides outside the gene matches: 0. Germline CDR1 is WNHNN and CDR2 is SYGVQD (reference sequence). This CDR3 contains 14 residues. The CDR3 loop is CASSEGTGTDTQYF. CDR3 sequence (DNA): TGCGCCAGCAGTGAGGGGACAGGGACAGATACGCAGTATTTT.

V gene TRBV3-1 (or the pseudogene TRBV3-2) combines with J gene TRBJ1-2; D is uncertain. The germline V and J ends were trimmed by 2 bases and 4 bases, with 11 bases remaining between them. Germline CDR1 reads LGHDT; CDR2 reads YNNKEL (reference sequence). The CDR3 sequence is 14 residues long. CDR3: CASSQNDIIYGYTF. As DNA, the CDR3 is TGTGCCAGCAGCCAAAACGACATCATCTATGGCTACACCTTC.

The J gene is TRBJ1-2, the V gene TRBV30; possibly TRBD1 for D (5 bases). V was clipped by 3 bases and J by 5 bases, with 10 bases between them. The CDR3 runs 12 residues. Germline CDR1 and CDR2: GTSNPN and SVGIG (reference sequence). CDR3 amino acids: CAWSLGHYGYTF. CDR3 bases: TGTGCCTGGAGCCTCGGACATTATGGCTACACCTTC.

The chain links TRBV5-1 to TRBJ2-6, with no clear D. Germline CDR1 SGHRS, CDR2 YFSETQ. The CDR3 spans 14 residues. With 6 bases removed from V and 0 bases from J, the gap between germline ends came to 7 bases. The CDR3 bases are TGCGCCAGCACCCTCGGCTCTGGGGCCAACGTCCTGACTTTC. It codes for CASTLGSGANVLTF.

The V gene is TRBV7-8, the J gene TRBJ1-1, with no clear D. This CDR3 comprises 13 residues. Germline CDR1 SGHVS, CDR2 FQNEAQ. The V and J ends lost 5 bases and 3 bases respectively, with 10 bases between them. The CDR3 DNA reads as TGTGCCAGCAGCCCGACAACGTACACTGAAGCTTTCTTT. Protein sequence: CASSPTTYTEAFF.

The chain is built from TRBV7-9 and TRBJ2-7; D gene unclear. Germline V gene sequence: CDR1 SEHNR, CDR2 FQNEAQ (reference sequence). This CDR3 has 13 amino acids. V was trimmed by 1 base and J by 5 bases, leaving 9 bases between them. The CDR3 reads CASSLEAYHEQYF. The CDR3 bases are TGTGCCAGCAGCTTAGAAGCCTACCACGAGCAGTACTTC.

The CDR3 region is CASSFTGASNTEAFF. DNA of the CDR3: TGCGCCAGCAGCTTCACAGGGGCCTCGAACACTGAAGCTTTCTTT. J is TRBJ1-1 and V is TRBV5-1; 7 nucleotides line up with TRBD1. V trimming: 2 bases; J trimming: 1 base; junction bases outside the gene matches: 5. CDR3 length: 15 residues. From germline, CDR1 is SGHRS and CDR2 YFSETQ.